Listed below are T cell receptor beta chains from one sample, sequenced in a study of cytomegalovirus exposure and HLA in healthy donors. Generated by immunoSEQ multiplex PCR, the TCRdb table keeps only in-frame clones and is missing some. Of under 200,000 clones in the sample, roughly two thirds were seen once. Sequencing used PBMCs. These receptor sequences come from a woman in her 30s in good health and CMV-seronegative. Both conserved end residues are part of each CDR3. A D gene is named only where the DNA matches it firmly. Size is stated for part of the rows, as once, few or many counts, or as a class when the clone is expanded.

J | length | size | V | D | CDR3 | DNA
TRBJ2-2 | 14 | - | TRBV28 | - | CASSLSGNTGELFF | TGTGCCAGCAGTTTATCGGGGAACACCGGGGAGCTGTTTTTT
TRBJ2-2 | 14 | - | TRBV6-4 | - | CASSWTTNTGELFF | TGTGCCAGCAGTTGGACAACGAACACCGGGGAGCTGTTTTTT
TRBJ2-1 | 11 | - | TRBV13 | - | CASSLYNEQFF | TGTGCCAGCAGCCTTTACAATGAGCAGTTCTTC
TRBJ2-5 | 14 | once | TRBV7-2 | TRBD1 | CASSPRTGSETQYF | TGTGCCAGCAGCCCCCGGACAGGGTCAGAGACCCAGTACTTC
TRBJ1-2 | 17 | - | TRBV28 | - | CASSPYGQRGNYYGYTF | TGTGCCAGCAGCCCTTATGGACAGCGAGGGAACTACTATGGCTACACCTTC
TRBJ1-1 | 16 | - | TRBV15 | TRBD1 | CATSRDLGQANTEAFF | TGTGCCACCAGCAGAGATTTAGGACAGGCGAACACTGAAGCTTTCTTT
TRBJ2-3 | 14 | - | TRBV10-3 | TRBD2 | CATTGTSETDTQYF | TGTGCCACCACCGGGACTAGCGAAACAGATACGCAGTATTTT
TRBJ2-1 | 14 | - | TRBV6-4 | - | CASSDFLGDNEQFF | TGTGCCAGCAGTGACTTCCTAGGGGACAATGAGCAGTTCTTC
TRBJ1-5 | 13 | once | TRBV30 | TRBD1 | CAWGQGLNQPQHF | TGTGCCTGGGGACAGGGCCTCAATCAGCCCCAGCATTTT
TRBJ2-1 | 15 | - | TRBV5-1 | TRBD2 | CASSLEGSGLNEQFF | TGCGCCAGCAGCTTGGAAGGTAGCGGGCTCAATGAGCAGTTCTTC
TRBJ1-1 | 14 | - | TRBV30 | - | CAWSPGGGGTEAFF | TGTGCCTGGAGTCCGGGGGGAGGGGGCACTGAAGCTTTCTTT
TRBJ2-3 | 17 | - | TRBV5-1 | - | CASSRTWSSSVPDTQYF | -
TRBJ2-4 | 17 | - | TRBV19 | - | CASSPPGWGLAKNIQYF | TGTGCCAGTAGTCCCCCGGGTTGGGGACTAGCCAAAAACATTCAGTACTTC
TRBJ1-5 | 12 | - | TRBV10-2 | - | CASRVGNQPQHF | TGCGCCTCGAGGGTTGGAAATCAGCCCCAGCATTTT
TRBJ2-5 | 18 | - | TRBV1 | - | CTSSHQEGSLAGGETQYF | TGCACCAGCAGCCATCAGGAGGGGAGCCTAGCGGGAGGAGAGACCCAGTACTTC
TRBJ1-1 | 14 | - | TRBV19 | - | CASSTDGRGTEAFF | TGTGCCAGTAGTACGGACGGAAGGGGAACTGAAGCTTTCTTT
TRBJ2-7 | 15 | - | TRBV7-9 | TRBD1 | CASSNYRGSTYEQYF | TGTGCCAGCAGCAACTACAGGGGGAGTACCTACGAGCAGTACTTC
TRBJ2-2 | 18 | few | TRBV13 | TRBD2 | CASSPYFPSGRDTGELFF | TGTGCCAGCAGCCCATACTTCCCGAGCGGGAGAGACACCGGGGAGCTGTTTTTT
TRBJ1-6 | 14 | - | TRBV5-1 | TRBD1 | CASSESTGLSPLHF | TGCGCCAGCAGTGAATCGACAGGGTTGTCACCCCTCCACTTT
TRBJ1-1 | 15 | - | TRBV9 | - | CASSVVPGLNTEAFF | TGTGCCAGCAGCGTAGTGCCGGGATTAAACACTGAAGCTTTCTTT
TRBJ2-6 | 12 | - | TRBV28 | - | CATGSGANVLTF | TGTGCCACGGGTTCTGGGGCCAACGTCCTGACTTTC
TRBJ2-7 | 13 | - | TRBV28 | - | CASRTGSSYEQYF | TGTGCCAGCAGAACAGGGAGTTCCTACGAGCAGTACTTC
TRBJ1-4 | 13 | - | TRBV28 | TRBD1 | CASSLTGLEKLFF | TGTGCCAGCAGCCTGACAGGGTTGGAAAAACTGTTTTTT
TRBJ2-3 | 14 | - | TRBV28 | - | CASLTGALTDTQYF | TGTGCCAGCCTTACAGGAGCCCTGACAGATACGCAGTATTTT
TRBJ2-1 | 18 | - | TRBV18 | - | CASSSQPPGHPGHNEQFF | TGTGCCAGCTCATCACAGCCTCCGGGACACCCCGGCCACAATGAGCAGTTCTTC
TRBJ2-7 | 15 | - | TRBV5-6 | TRBD2 | CASSLGRGALDEQYF | TGTGCCAGCAGTTTGGGGCGGGGGGCCTTAGACGAGCAGTACTTC
TRBJ2-1 | 15 | - | TRBV7-3 | TRBD2 | CASSLGGGVYNEQFF | TGTGCCAGCAGCTTAGGCGGGGGGGTCTACAATGAGCAGTTCTTC
TRBJ2-4 | 17 | few | TRBV4-3 | TRBD2 | CASSQTTSGGPTGIQYF | TGCGCCAGCAGCCAAACCACTAGCGGGGGGCCGACGGGCATTCAGTACTTC
TRBJ2-3 | 16 | - | TRBV7-2 | TRBD2 | CASSFRSGGPTDTQYF | TGTGCCAGCAGCTTCCGTAGCGGGGGGCCCACAGATACGCAGTATTTT
TRBJ1-4 | 18 | - | TRBV4-3 | - | CASSQQYGGLAHNEKLFF | TGCGCCAGCAGCCAACAATACGGGGGTTTGGCCCATAATGAAAAACTGTTTTTT
TRBJ1-1 | 14 | - | TRBV4-1 | - | CASSQARLNTEAFF | TGCGCCAGCAGCCAGGCCAGATTGAACACTGAAGCTTTCTTT
TRBJ2-2 | 15 | - | TRBV7-9 | TRBD1 | CASSLGTGRTGELFF | TGTGCCAGCAGCTTAGGGACAGGTCGGACCGGGGAGCTGTTTTTT
TRBJ1-6 | 15 | - | TRBV10-3 | - | CAISETANYNSPLHF | TGTGCCATCAGTGAAACAGCTAACTATAATTCACCCCTCCACTTT
TRBJ1-2 | 15 | - | TRBV30 | TRBD1 | CAWSRSGQGDYGYTF | TGTGCCTGGAGCCGTTCCGGACAGGGAGACTATGGCTACACCTTC
TRBJ2-5 | 16 | - | TRBV27 | - | CASSLSRDWYQETQYF | TGTGCCAGCAGTTTATCCAGGGATTGGTACCAAGAGACCCAGTACTTC
TRBJ1-6 | 14 | - | TRBV19 | TRBD1 | CASTPGQGFSPLHF | TGTGCCAGTACCCCGGGACAGGGGTTTTCACCCCTCCACTTT
TRBJ2-7 | 13 | - | TRBV6-5 | TRBD2 | CASSHGRKYEQYF | TGTGCCAGCAGCCACGGGAGGAAATACGAGCAGTACTTC
TRBJ1-6 | 15 | - | TRBV2 | TRBD1 | CASSDRTGNNSPLHF | TGTGCCAGCAGTGACCGGACAGGGAACAATTCACCCCTCCACTTT
TRBJ2-6 | 16 | - | TRBV7-9 | - | CASSGLASSGANVLTF | TGTGCCAGCAGCGGGTTGGCTAGCTCTGGGGCCAACGTCCTGACTTTC
TRBJ1-6 | 14 | - | TRBV4-3 | - | CASSQDEGGSPLHF | TGCGCCAGCAGCCAAGATGAAGGGGGTTCACCCCTCCACTTT
TRBJ1-1 | 14 | - | TRBV5-4 | - | CASSLVGMNTEAFF | TGTGCCAGCAGCTTGGTCGGGATGAACACTGAAGCTTTCTTT
TRBJ2-7 | 14 | - | TRBV5-4 | TRBD2 | CASSPRGGPNEQYF | TGTGCCAGCAGCCCACGGGGGGGGCCCAACGAGCAGTACTTC
TRBJ2-5 | 17 | - | TRBV23-1 | TRBD1 | CASSQWFRDRGQETQYF | TGCGCCAGCAGTCAATGGTTCCGGGACAGGGGTCAAGAGACCCAGTACTTC
TRBJ2-7 | 16 | once | TRBV27 | - | CASCEFLDSSSYEQYF | TGTGCCAGCTGTGAATTTTTGGACTCGAGCTCCTACGAGCAGTACTTC
TRBJ1-3 | 15 | - | TRBV28 | - | CATLPGQLLQDTIYF | TGTGCCACCCTCCCGGGACAACTTCTTCAGGACACCATATATTTT
TRBJ1-1 | 16 | - | TRBV5-1 | TRBD1 | CASSSVPGTDATEAFF | TGCGCCAGCAGCTCTGTCCCTGGGACAGACGCCACTGAAGCTTTCTTT
TRBJ2-5 | 24 | - | TRBV21-1 | - | CASRNAPPGTGILRIGKWGETQYF | TGTGCCAGCAGAAACGCGCCCCCCGGGACAGGGATCCTGAGGATAGGCAAATGGGGAGAGACCCAGTACTTC
TRBJ2-1 | 11 | - | TRBV2 | - | CASHAGYEQFF | TGTGCCAGCCATGCGGGCTATGAGCAGTTCTTC